A selection of T cell receptor beta chains follows, all from one sample in a study of shared clonotypes between healthy human individuals. The repertoire was sequenced with immunoSEQ multiplex PCR; TCRdb's copy has only in-frame clones and lacks some. The sample contains about 1,500,000 clones, around 97% of which appear only once. Sequencing was carried out using naive CD4+ T cells sorted from blood. These receptor sequences come from a man younger than 45 in good health. The CDR3 runs from the conserved cysteine through the conserved F or W. Each record gives: V gene, D gene, J gene, CDR3 protein, CDR3 DNA. The D gene is left open where the match is weak.

>TRBV7-2|-|TRBJ2-7
CASSLGRGKEQYF
TGTGCCAGCAGCTTAGGAAGGGGAAAAGAGCAGTACTTC
>TRBV18|TRBD1|TRBJ1-4
CASSQDRVTRKLFF
TGTGCCAGCTCCCAGGACAGGGTGACGCGAAAACTGTTTTTT
>TRBV7-2|-|TRBJ2-1
CASSFPGGAGHEQFF
TGTGCCAGCAGCTTCCCGGGGGGCGCAGGACATGAGCAGTTCTTC
>TRBV19|-|TRBJ2-1
CASSMVGSMDEQFF
TGTGCCAGTAGTATGGTGGGCAGTATGGATGAGCAGTTCTTC
>TRBV9|TRBD1|TRBJ2-1
CASSVDGQGNEQFF
TGTGCCAGCAGCGTAGATGGACAGGGCAATGAGCAGTTCTTC
>TRBV5-1|TRBD2|TRBJ2-1
CASSTTSGRHEQFF
TGCGCCAGCAGCACGACTAGCGGGAGGCATGAGCAGTTCTTC
>TRBV18|-|TRBJ2-5
CASSPAQPQETQYF
TGTGCCAGCTCACCAGCACAGCCACAAGAGACCCAGTACTTC
>TRBV6-5|-|TRBJ2-3
CASSYSWTSPDTQYF
TGTGCCAGCAGTTACTCCTGGACTTCTCCAGATACGCAGTATTTT
>TRBV10-1|TRBD1|TRBJ2-7
CASSERQGGYEQYF
TGCGCCAGCAGTGAACGACAGGGGGGCTACGAGCAGTACTTC
>TRBV5-6|-|TRBJ2-5
CASSLAGRPQETQYF
TGTGCCAGCAGCTTGGCGGGCAGGCCCCAAGAGACCCAGTACTTC
>TRBV5-1|TRBD1|TRBJ1-1
CASSGPGQGKSRAFF
TGCGCCAGCAGCGGGCCGGGACAGGGGAAGAGTCGGGCTTTCTTT
>TRBV4-3|-|TRBJ2-1
CASSQESSTHNVEQFF
TGCGCCAGCAGCCAAGAATCCTCGACTCACAATGTTGAGCAGTTCTTC
>TRBV5-1|-|TRBJ2-7
CASSLAGPIYEQYF
TGCGCCAGCAGCTTGGCTGGACCCATCTACGAGCAGTACTTC
>TRBV19|TRBD1|TRBJ1-5
CASSIVQGDQPQHF
TGTGCCAGTAGTATAGTACAGGGGGATCAGCCCCAGCATTTT